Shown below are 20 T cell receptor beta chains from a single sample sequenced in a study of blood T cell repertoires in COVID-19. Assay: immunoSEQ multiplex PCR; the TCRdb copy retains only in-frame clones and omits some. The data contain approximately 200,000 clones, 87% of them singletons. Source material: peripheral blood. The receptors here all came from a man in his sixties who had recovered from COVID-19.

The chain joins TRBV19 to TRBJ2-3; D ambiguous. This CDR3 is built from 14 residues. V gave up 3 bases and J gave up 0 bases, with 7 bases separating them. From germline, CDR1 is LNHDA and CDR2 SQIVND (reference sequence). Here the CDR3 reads CASSIPGSTDTQYF. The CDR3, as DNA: TGTGCCAGTAGTATTCCAGGAAGCACAGATACGCAGTATTTT.

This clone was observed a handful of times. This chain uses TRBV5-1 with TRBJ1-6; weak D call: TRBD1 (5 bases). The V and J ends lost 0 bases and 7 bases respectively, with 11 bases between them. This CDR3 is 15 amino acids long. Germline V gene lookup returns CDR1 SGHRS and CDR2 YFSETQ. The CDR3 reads CASSLVARENSPLHF. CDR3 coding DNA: TGCGCCAGCAGCTTGGTCGCCAGGGAAAATTCACCCCTCCACTTT.

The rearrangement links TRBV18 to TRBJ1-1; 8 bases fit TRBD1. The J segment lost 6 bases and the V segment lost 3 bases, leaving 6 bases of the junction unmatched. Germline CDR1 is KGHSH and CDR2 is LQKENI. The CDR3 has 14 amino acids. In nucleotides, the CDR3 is TGTGCCAGCTCACCCCTGGACAGGGAGGCTGAAGCTTTCTTT. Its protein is CASSPLDREAEAFF.

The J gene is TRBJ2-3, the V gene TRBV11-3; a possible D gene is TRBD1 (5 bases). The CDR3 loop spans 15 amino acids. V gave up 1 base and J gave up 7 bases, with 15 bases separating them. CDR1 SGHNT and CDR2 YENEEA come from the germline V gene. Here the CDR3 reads CASSLGNTGFYTQYF. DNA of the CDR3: TGTGCCAGCAGCTTAGGGAATACAGGTTTCTATACGCAGTATTTT.

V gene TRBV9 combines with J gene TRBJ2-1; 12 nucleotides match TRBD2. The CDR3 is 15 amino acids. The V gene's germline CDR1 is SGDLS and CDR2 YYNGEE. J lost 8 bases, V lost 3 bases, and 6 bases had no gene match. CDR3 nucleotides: TGTGCCAGCAGCGGATGGACTAGCGGGATCGATGAGCAGTTCTTC. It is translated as CASSGWTSGIDEQFF.

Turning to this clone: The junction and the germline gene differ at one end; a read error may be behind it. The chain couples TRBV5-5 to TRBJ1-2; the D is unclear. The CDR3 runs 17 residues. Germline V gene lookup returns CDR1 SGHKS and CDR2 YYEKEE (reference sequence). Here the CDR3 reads CANSLSWSRDLNYGYTF. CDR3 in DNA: TGTGCCAACAGCTTATCTTGGAGCCGGGATTTAAACTATGGCTACACCTTC.

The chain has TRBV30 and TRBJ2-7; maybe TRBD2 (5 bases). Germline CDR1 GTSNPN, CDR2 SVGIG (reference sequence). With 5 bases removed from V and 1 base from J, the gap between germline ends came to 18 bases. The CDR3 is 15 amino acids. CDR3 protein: CAWSRTLFTSYEQYF. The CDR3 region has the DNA TGTGCCTGGTCCCGGACTCTTTTTACGTCCTACGAGCAGTACTTC.

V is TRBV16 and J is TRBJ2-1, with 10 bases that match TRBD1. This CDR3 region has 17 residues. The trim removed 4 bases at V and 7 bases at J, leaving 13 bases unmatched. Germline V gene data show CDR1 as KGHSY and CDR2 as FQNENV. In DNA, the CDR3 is TGTGCCAGCAGCCCTCGTTCCCCCGGGACAGGGGCGAATGAGCAGTTCTTC. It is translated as CASSPRSPGTGANEQFF.

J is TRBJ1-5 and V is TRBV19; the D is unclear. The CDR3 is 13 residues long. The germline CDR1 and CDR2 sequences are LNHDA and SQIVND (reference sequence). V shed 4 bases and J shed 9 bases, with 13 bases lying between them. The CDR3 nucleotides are TGTGCCAGTAGTAACCGGCCCGGGAGGCCCCAGCATTTT. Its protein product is CASSNRPGRPQHF.

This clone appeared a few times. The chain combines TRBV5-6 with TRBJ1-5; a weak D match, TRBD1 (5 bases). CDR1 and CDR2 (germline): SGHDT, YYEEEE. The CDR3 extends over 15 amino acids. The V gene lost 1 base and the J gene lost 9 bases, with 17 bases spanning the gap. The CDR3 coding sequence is TGTGCCAGCAGCTTGTTCGTCGACAGTGTCACGCCCCAGCATTTT. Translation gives CASSLFVDSVTPQHF.

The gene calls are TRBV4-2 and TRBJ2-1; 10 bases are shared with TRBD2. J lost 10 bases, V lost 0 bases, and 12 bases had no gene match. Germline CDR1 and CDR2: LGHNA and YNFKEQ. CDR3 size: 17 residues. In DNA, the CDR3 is TGTGCCAGCAGCCAAGAAGCTAGCGGGGGCCGGGGAGGGGAGCAGTTCTTC. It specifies CASSQEASGGRGGEQFF.

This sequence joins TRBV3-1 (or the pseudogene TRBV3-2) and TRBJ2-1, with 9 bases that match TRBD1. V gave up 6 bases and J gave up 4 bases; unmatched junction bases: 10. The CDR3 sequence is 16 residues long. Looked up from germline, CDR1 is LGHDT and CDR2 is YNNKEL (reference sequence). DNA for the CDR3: TGTGCCAGCAGGCCTTCCGGGACAGGGTTTTACAATGAGCAGTTCTTC. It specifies CASRPSGTGFYNEQFF.

CDR3 region: CAWSVEGAGGYTF. The CDR3 DNA sequence: TGTGCCTGGAGTGTAGAAGGTGCCGGGGGCTACACCTTC. This chain uses TRBV30 with TRBJ1-2; D is ambiguous. V dropped 0 bases and J dropped 8 bases, with 13 bases sitting between them. The length of the CDR3 is 13 residues. Germline CDR1 GTSNPN, CDR2 SVGIG (reference sequence).

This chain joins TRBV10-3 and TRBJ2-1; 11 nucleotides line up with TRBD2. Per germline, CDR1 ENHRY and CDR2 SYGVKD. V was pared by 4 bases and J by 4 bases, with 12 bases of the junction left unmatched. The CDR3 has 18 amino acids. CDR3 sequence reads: CAISVSSQGTSGYNEQFF. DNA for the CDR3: TGTGCCATCAGTGTTTCGAGTCAGGGGACTAGCGGTTACAATGAGCAGTTCTTC.

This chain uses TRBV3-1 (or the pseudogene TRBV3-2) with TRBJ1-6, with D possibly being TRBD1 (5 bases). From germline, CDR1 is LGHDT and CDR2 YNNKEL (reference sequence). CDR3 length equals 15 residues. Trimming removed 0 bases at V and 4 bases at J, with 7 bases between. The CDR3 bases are TGTGCCAGCAGCCAAGATGGGGGGTATAATTCACCCCTCCACTTT. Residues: CASSQDGGYNSPLHF.

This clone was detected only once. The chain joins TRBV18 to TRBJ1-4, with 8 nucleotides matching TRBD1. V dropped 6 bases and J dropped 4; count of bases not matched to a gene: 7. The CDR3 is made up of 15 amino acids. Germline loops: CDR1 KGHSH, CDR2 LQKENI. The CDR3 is CASSPSGQVNEKLFF. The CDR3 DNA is TGTGCCAGCTCGCCGTCGGGACAGGTTAATGAAAAACTGTTTTTT.

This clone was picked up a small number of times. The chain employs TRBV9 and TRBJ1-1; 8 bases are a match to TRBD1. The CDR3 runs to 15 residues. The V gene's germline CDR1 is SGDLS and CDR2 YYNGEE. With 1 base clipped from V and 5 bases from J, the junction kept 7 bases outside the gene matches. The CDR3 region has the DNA TGTGCCAGCAGCGTAACGACAGGGGTGGAGACTGAAGCTTTCTTT. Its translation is CASSVTTGVETEAFF.

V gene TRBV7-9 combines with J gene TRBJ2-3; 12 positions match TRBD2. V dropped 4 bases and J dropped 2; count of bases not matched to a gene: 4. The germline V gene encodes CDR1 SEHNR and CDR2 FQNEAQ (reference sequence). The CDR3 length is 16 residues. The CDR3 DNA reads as TGTGCCAGCAGCTCTTGGACTAGCGGGAACACAGATACGCAGTATTTT. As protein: CASSSWTSGNTDTQYF.

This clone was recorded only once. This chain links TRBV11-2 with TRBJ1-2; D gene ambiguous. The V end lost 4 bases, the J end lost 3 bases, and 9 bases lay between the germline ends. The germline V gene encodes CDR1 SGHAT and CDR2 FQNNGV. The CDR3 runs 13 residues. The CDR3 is CASSSGLHYGYTF. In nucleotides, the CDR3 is TGTGCCAGCAGCTCCGGGTTGCACTATGGCTACACCTTC.

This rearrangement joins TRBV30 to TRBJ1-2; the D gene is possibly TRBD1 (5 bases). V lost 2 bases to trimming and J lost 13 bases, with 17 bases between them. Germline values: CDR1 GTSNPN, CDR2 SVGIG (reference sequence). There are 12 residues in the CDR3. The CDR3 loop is CAWSTNGGITTF. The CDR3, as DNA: TGTGCCTGGAGTACCAATGGGGGGATCACCACCTTC.